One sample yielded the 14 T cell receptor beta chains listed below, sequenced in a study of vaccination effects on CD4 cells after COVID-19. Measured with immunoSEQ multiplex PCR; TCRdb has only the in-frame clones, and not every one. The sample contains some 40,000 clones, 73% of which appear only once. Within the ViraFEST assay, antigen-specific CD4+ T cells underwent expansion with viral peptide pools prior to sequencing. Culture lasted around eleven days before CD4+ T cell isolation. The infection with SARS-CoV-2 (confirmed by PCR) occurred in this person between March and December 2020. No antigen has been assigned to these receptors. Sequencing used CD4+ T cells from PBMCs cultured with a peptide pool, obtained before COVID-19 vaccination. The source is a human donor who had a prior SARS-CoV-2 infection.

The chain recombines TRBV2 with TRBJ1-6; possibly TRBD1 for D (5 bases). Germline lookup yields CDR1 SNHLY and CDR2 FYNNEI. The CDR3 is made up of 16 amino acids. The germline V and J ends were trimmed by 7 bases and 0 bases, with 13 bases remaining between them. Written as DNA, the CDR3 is TGTGCCAGCAAGTTAGGGGCTAGCTCCTATAATTCACCCCTCCACTTT. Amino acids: CASKLGASSYNSPLHF.

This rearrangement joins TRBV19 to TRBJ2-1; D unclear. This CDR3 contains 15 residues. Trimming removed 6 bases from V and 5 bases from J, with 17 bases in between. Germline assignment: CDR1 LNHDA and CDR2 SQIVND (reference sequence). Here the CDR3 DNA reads TGTGCCAGTAGCCAAGCCGCCAGAGTTGACAATGAGCAGTTCTTC. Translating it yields CASSQAARVDNEQFF. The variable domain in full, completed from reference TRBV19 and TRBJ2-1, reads DGGITQSPKYLFRKEGQNVTLSCEQNLNHDAMYWYRQDPGQGLRLIYYSQIVNDFQKGDIAEGYSVSREKKESFPLTVTSAQKNPTAFYLCASSQAARVDNEQFFGPGTRLTVL.

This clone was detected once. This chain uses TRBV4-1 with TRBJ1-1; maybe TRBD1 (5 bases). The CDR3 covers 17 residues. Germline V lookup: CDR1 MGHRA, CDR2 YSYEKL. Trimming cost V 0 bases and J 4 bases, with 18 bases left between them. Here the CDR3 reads CASSQEPVEVRGTEAFF. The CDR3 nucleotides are TGCGCCAGCAGCCAAGAGCCGGTTGAGGTGAGGGGCACTGAAGCTTTCTTT.

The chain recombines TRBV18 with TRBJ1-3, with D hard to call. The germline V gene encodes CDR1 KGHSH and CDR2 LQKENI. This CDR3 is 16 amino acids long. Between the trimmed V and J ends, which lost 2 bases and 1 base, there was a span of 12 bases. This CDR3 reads CASSPATFGSGNTIYF. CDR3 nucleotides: TGTGCCAGCTCACCAGCGACCTTTGGGTCTGGAAACACCATATATTTT.

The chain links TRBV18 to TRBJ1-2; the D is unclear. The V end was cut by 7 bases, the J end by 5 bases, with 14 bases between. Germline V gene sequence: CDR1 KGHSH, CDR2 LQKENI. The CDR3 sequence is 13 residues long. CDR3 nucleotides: TGTGCCAGCTTCCTCAACCCCCAATATGGCTACACCTTC. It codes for CASFLNPQYGYTF.

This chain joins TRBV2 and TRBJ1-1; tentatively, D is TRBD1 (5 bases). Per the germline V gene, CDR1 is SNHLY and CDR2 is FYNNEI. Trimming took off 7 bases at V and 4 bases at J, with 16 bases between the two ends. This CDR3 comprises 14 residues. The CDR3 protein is CASINLGRGTEAFF. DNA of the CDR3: TGTGCCAGCATCAACCTAGGGAGGGGCACTGAAGCTTTCTTT.

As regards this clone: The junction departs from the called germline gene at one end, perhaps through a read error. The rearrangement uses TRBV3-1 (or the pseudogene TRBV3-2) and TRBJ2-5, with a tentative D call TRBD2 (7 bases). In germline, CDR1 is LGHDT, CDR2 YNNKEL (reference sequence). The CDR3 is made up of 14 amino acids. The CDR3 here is CASSQEGAERGANF. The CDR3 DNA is TGTGCCAGCAGCCAAGAAGGAGCGGAACGGGGGGCTAACTTC.

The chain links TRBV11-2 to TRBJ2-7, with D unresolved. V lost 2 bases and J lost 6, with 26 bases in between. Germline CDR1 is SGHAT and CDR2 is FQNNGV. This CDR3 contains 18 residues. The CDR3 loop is CASSLKIGTIDVPGEQYF. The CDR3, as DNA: TGTGCCAGCAGCTTAAAAATCGGCACAATAGACGTTCCGGGCGAGCAGTACTTC.

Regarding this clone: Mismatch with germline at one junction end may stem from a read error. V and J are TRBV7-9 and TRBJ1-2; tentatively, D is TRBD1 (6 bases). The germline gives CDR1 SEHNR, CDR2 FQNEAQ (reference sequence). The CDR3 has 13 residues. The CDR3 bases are TGTGCCAGCAGGTTAGGGGGGGATAATGGCTACACCTTC. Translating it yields CASRLGGDNGYTF.

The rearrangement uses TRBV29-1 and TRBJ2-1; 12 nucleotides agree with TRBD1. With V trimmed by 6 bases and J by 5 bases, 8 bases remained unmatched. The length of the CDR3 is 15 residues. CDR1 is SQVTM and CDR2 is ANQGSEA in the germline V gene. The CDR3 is CSVGTGGFINNEQFF. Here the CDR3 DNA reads TGCAGCGTAGGGACAGGGGGCTTTATCAACAATGAGCAGTTCTTC.

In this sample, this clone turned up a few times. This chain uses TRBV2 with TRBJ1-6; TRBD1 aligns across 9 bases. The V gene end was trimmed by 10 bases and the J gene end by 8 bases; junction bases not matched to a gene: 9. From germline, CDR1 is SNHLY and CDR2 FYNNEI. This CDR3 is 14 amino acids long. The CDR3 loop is CAIGGTGMDSPLHF. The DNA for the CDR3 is TGTGCCATCGGAGGGACAGGGATGGATTCACCCCTCCACTTT. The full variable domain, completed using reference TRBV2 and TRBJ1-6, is EPEVTQTPSHQVTQMGQEVILRCVPISNHLYFYWYRQILGQKVEFLVSFYNNEISEKSEIFDDQFSVERPDGSNFTLKIRSTKLEDSAMYFCAIGGTGMDSPLHFGNGTRLTVT.

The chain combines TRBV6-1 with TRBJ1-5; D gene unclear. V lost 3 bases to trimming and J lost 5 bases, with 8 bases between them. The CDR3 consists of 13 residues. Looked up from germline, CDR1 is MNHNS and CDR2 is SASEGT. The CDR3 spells CASSDRRHQPQHF. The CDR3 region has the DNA TGTGCCAGCAGTGATAGGCGCCATCAGCCCCAGCATTTT.

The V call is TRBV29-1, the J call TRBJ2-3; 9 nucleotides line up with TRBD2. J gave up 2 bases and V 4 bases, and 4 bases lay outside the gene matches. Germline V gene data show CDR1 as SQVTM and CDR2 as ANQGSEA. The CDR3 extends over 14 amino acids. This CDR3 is CSVGTSAYTDTQYF. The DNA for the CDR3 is TGCAGCGTTGGGACTAGCGCCTACACAGATACGCAGTATTTT.

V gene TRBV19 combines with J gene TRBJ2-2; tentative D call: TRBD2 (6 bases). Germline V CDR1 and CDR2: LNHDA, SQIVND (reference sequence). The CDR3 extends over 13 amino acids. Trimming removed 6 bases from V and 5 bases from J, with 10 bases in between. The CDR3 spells CASSRRETGELFF. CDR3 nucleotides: TGTGCCAGTAGCCGCCGGGAGACCGGGGAGCTGTTTTTT.